This is a list of T cell receptor beta chains from one sample in a study of T-cell reconstitution after alpha-beta-depleted transplantation in children. TCRdb processed the PCR reads anew with MiXCR; each CDR3 protein has one entry. Of 300,000 to 350,000 distinct CDR3 sequences in the sample, roughly 16% were seen once. The specimen was PBMCs, mostly from graft donor cells, collected 360 days after TCRalphabeta/CD19-depleted stem cell transplant. These TCRs come from a male patient aged 2-15 years who had a stem cell transplant for acute lymphoblastic leukemia, so the T cells may come from the graft donor. Each CDR3 is given with its conserved first and last residue. D genes are given only for firm matches. The size field is filled for only some rows; it gives once, few, many or a size class.

clone_size: few; v_call: TRBV5-1; j_call: TRBJ2-1; d_call: TRBD1; cdr3_aa: CASSLGQGIDEQFF; cdr3_nt: TGCGCCAGCAGCTTAGGACAGGGTATCGATGAGCAGTTCTTC
clone_size: few; v_call: TRBV20-1; j_call: TRBJ2-7; d_call: TRBD1; cdr3_aa: CSSLTGSSYEQYF; cdr3_nt: TGCAGTTCCCTGACAGGGAGCTCCTACGAGCAGTACTTC
clone_size: .; v_call: TRBV20-1; j_call: TRBJ2-7; d_call: TRBD2; cdr3_aa: CSARLAGVGEQYF; cdr3_nt: TGCAGTGCTAGACTAGCGGGAGTGGGGGAGCAGTACTTC
clone_size: few; v_call: TRBV6-2/TRBV6-3; j_call: TRBJ2-4; d_call: .; cdr3_aa: CASSYAWTAGSVF; cdr3_nt: TGTGCCAGCAGTTACGCGTGGACAGCCGGCTCCGTCTTC
clone_size: .; v_call: TRBV24-1; j_call: TRBJ2-2; d_call: .; cdr3_aa: CATKARVGPGELFF; cdr3_nt: TGTGCCACCAAAGCCAGGGTCGGGCCCGGGGAGCTGTTTTTT
clone_size: few; v_call: TRBV12-3/TRBV12-4; j_call: TRBJ1-1; d_call: .; cdr3_aa: CASSLAGTTAFF; cdr3_nt: TGTGCCAGCAGTTTGGCCGGGACTACGGCTTTCTTT
clone_size: many; v_call: TRBV11-2; j_call: TRBJ2-1; d_call: .; cdr3_aa: CASSLPLALGAGYNEQFF; cdr3_nt: TGTGCCAGCAGCTTACCTCTAGCGCTGGGAGCAGGGTACAATGAGCAGTTCTTC
clone_size: many; v_call: TRBV5-6; j_call: TRBJ2-5; d_call: .; cdr3_aa: CASSLARETQYF; cdr3_nt: TGTGCCAGCAGCTTGGCGCGCGAGACCCAGTACTTC
clone_size: many; v_call: TRBV20-1; j_call: TRBJ2-1; d_call: TRBD2; cdr3_aa: CSARDPLAGAYNEQFF; cdr3_nt: TGCAGTGCTAGAGATCCCCTAGCGGGGGCCTACAATGAGCAGTTCTTC
clone_size: .; v_call: TRBV24-1; j_call: TRBJ2-3; d_call: .; cdr3_aa: CATSDFSSDTQYF; cdr3_nt: TGTGCCACCAGTGATTTCAGTTCCGATACGCAGTATTTT
clone_size: few; v_call: TRBV7-9; j_call: TRBJ2-3; d_call: .; cdr3_aa: CASSLTHTDTQYF; cdr3_nt: TGTGCCAGCAGCTTAACCCATACAGATACGCAGTATTTT
clone_size: many; v_call: TRBV12-3/TRBV12-4; j_call: TRBJ2-7; d_call: .; cdr3_aa: CASSFRGESSYEQYF; cdr3_nt: TGTGCCAGCAGTTTTCGCGGGGAGAGCTCCTACGAGCAGTACTTC
clone_size: few; v_call: TRBV4-1; j_call: TRBJ2-1; d_call: TRBD1; cdr3_aa: CASSSTGDSYNEQFF; cdr3_nt: TGCGCCAGCAGCTCAACAGGGGATTCCTACAATGAGCAGTTCTTC
clone_size: few; v_call: TRBV3-1; j_call: TRBJ1-1; d_call: TRBD1; cdr3_aa: CASRSADRAEAFF; cdr3_nt: TGTGCCAGCAGATCCGCCGACAGGGCGGAAGCTTTCTTT
clone_size: .; v_call: TRBV10-2; j_call: TRBJ2-3; d_call: TRBD2; cdr3_aa: CASKGLAGVGTDTQCF; cdr3_nt: TGCGCCAGCAAGGGGCTAGCGGGAGTCGGCACAGATACGCAGTGTTTT
clone_size: few; v_call: TRBV7-3; j_call: TRBJ2-3; d_call: .; cdr3_aa: CASSLFGEWTDTQYF; cdr3_nt: TGTGCCAGCAGCTTATTTGGGGAGTGGACAGATACGCAGTATTTT
clone_size: .; v_call: TRBV2; j_call: TRBJ2-1; d_call: .; cdr3_aa: CASSTGPLLNDQFF; cdr3_nt: TGTGCCAGCAGCACCGGGCCACTGCTCAATGATCAGTTCTTC
clone_size: .; v_call: TRBV5-1; j_call: TRBJ2-1; d_call: TRBD2; cdr3_aa: CASSLAGGSGASSYNEQFF; cdr3_nt: TGCGCCAGCAGCTTGGCCGGTGGTAGCGGGGCAAGCTCCTACAATGAGCAGTTCTTC
clone_size: .; v_call: TRBV20-1; j_call: TRBJ1-2; d_call: .; cdr3_aa: CSAGTPGGYTF; cdr3_nt: TGCAGTGCTGGGACCCCCGGGGGCTACACCTTC
clone_size: many; v_call: TRBV6-2/TRBV6-3; j_call: TRBJ2-7; d_call: .; cdr3_aa: CASSYSSRRTFYEQYF; cdr3_nt: TGTGCCAGCAGTTACTCGAGTCGACGGACATTCTACGAGCAGTACTTC
clone_size: .; v_call: TRBV15; j_call: TRBJ2-2; d_call: .; cdr3_aa: CATSRNGDPTGELFF; cdr3_nt: TGTGCCACCAGCCGCAACGGGGATCCTACCGGGGAGCTGTTTTTT
clone_size: few; v_call: TRBV7-2; j_call: TRBJ2-7; d_call: .; cdr3_aa: CASSFGENEQYF; cdr3_nt: TGTGCCAGCAGCTTTGGGGAGAACGAGCAGTACTTC
clone_size: .; v_call: TRBV21-1; j_call: TRBJ2-1; d_call: .; cdr3_aa: CASSKEAAHYNEQFF; cdr3_nt: TGTGCCAGCAGCAAAGAGGCCGCTCACTACAATGAGCAGTTCTTC
clone_size: few; v_call: TRBV13; j_call: TRBJ2-3; d_call: .; cdr3_aa: CASSLATTDTQYF; cdr3_nt: TGTGCCAGCAGCTTAGCCACCACAGATACGCAGTATTTT
clone_size: .; v_call: TRBV28; j_call: TRBJ2-1; d_call: .; cdr3_aa: CASGRFRINEQFF; cdr3_nt: TGTGCCAGCGGGCGATTTAGAATAAATGAGCAGTTCTTC
clone_size: .; v_call: TRBV5-1; j_call: TRBJ2-5; d_call: .; cdr3_aa: CASSPTGAQETQYF; cdr3_nt: TGCGCCAGCAGCCCCACGGGGGCCCAAGAGACCCAGTACTTC
clone_size: few; v_call: TRBV12-3/TRBV12-4; j_call: TRBJ1-1; d_call: .; cdr3_aa: CASSVRRSEAFF; cdr3_nt: TGTGCCAGCAGTGTTAGACGGTCGGAAGCTTTCTTT
clone_size: many; v_call: TRBV7-3; j_call: TRBJ2-2; d_call: .; cdr3_aa: CASSLSGANTGELFF; cdr3_nt: TGTGCCAGCAGCTTGAGCGGAGCTAACACCGGGGAGCTGTTTTTT
clone_size: .; v_call: TRBV5-1; j_call: TRBJ2-2; d_call: .; cdr3_aa: CASSLDPASGELFF; cdr3_nt: TGCGCCAGCAGCTTGGACCCGGCTTCCGGGGAGCTGTTTTTT
clone_size: .; v_call: TRBV29-1; j_call: TRBJ2-5; d_call: .; cdr3_aa: CSVGGRARQETQYF; cdr3_nt: TGCAGCGTGGGGGGTAGGGCTCGTCAAGAGACCCAGTACTTC
clone_size: few; v_call: TRBV10-3; j_call: TRBJ1-5; d_call: .; cdr3_aa: CAISESDSNQPQHF; cdr3_nt: TGTGCCATCAGTGAGTCGGATAGCAATCAGCCCCAGCATTTT
clone_size: once; v_call: TRBV28; j_call: TRBJ2-4; d_call: .; cdr3_aa: CASSSTPYRDRTPLAKNIQYF; cdr3_nt: TGTGCCAGCAGTTCTACCCCTTACAGGGATAGGACCCCTCTAGCCAAAAACATTCAGTACTTC
clone_size: few; v_call: TRBV7-8; j_call: TRBJ1-3; d_call: TRBD1; cdr3_aa: CASSLGQRGQEFSGNTIYF; cdr3_nt: TGTGCCAGCAGCCTAGGCCAGAGAGGACAGGAATTCTCTGGAAACACCATATATTTT
clone_size: .; v_call: TRBV12-3/TRBV12-4; j_call: TRBJ2-1; d_call: .; cdr3_aa: CASRTHKADEQFF; cdr3_nt: TGTGCCAGCAGAACCCACAAGGCCGATGAGCAGTTCTTC
clone_size: .; v_call: TRBV3-1; j_call: TRBJ2-1; d_call: TRBD1; cdr3_aa: CASRHAGTAVGNEQFF; cdr3_nt: TGTGCCAGCAGGCACGCCGGGACAGCCGTGGGCAATGAGCAGTTCTTC
clone_size: few; v_call: TRBV4-3; j_call: TRBJ1-5; d_call: .; cdr3_aa: CASSQRTGPNQPQHF; cdr3_nt: TGCGCCAGCAGCCAACGTACAGGGCCCAATCAGCCCCAGCATTTT
clone_size: few; v_call: TRBV24-1; j_call: TRBJ1-6; d_call: .; cdr3_aa: CATEGPPPLHF; cdr3_nt: TGTGCCACCGAAGGTCCCCCACCCCTCCACTTT